Sequencing of this T cell receptor beta chain was carried out in a study of T cells in Graves' hyperthyroidism and ophthalmopathy. Study-level findings and limits: Within blood appeared most thyroid clonotypes that had expanded above 0.001.

Concerning this clonotype itself: Its antigen is not identified.

9.5 to 10 ml fresh peripheral blood yielded the PBMCs. Using RNA transcripts as the source, TCR beta CDR3 regions were amplified. HTBI primers were employed in a first-round RT-PCR of the TCR CDR3. MiXCR was run by TCRdb on the multiplex PCR reads, yielding one entry per CDR3 protein. The sample holds under 400,000 distinct CDR3 sequences, 15% to 19% seen once. Germline V gene data show CDR1 as LNHDA and CDR2 as SQIVND (reference sequence). The ends lost 6 bases at V and 4 bases at J; junction bases unmatched: 6. The CDR3 is made up of 14 amino acids. The chain is built from TRBV19 and TRBJ1-1, with TRBD1 identical over 9 bases. The source of this sequence is a woman under 30 with Graves' hyperthyroidism that later progressed to Graves' ophthalmopathy. Specimen: blood. In DNA, the CDR3 is TGTGCCAGTAGACTACAGGGGGCGAGCACTGAAGCTTTCTTT. Encoded protein: CASRLQGASTEAFF.